The rows below give T cell receptor beta chains drawn from one sample of a study of cytotoxic CD8 clonotypes in ibrutinib-treated CLL. This table comes from immunoSEQ multiplex PCR, and its TCRdb copy is limited to in-frame clones, with some not included. The data show almost 250,000 clones, around 70% seen once. The sequencing used PBMCs, collected after 24 months of ibrutinib treatment. The origin of the receptors is a human donor with chronic lymphocytic leukemia. Each CDR3 is given with its conserved first and last residue. A D gene is named only where the DNA matches it firmly. Not every row has a clone size; where given, it reads once, few, many or a size class.

TRBJ2-1 | . | . | TRBV6-5 | CASSYPSFF | TGTGCCAGCAGTTACCCCAGTTTCTTC
TRBJ2-7 | . | . | TRBV6-6 | CASSPGTLSSYEQYF | TGTGCCAGCAGTCCGGGGACATTAAGCTCCTACGAGCAGTACTTC
TRBJ2-2 | . | . | TRBV2 | CASRRQASNTGELFF | TGTGCCAGCAGGCGACAGGCCTCGAACACCGGGGAGCTGTTTTTT
TRBJ2-3 | . | . | TRBV7-9 | CASRMSGDTQYF | TGTGCCAGCAGGATGAGCGGAGATACGCAGTATTTT
TRBJ1-2 | . | TRBD1 | TRBV6-6 | CASSSSPTGFSYGYTF | TGTGCCAGCAGTTCTTCCCCGACAGGGTTCAGCTATGGCTACACCTTC
TRBJ2-2 | . | . | TRBV29-1 | CSVLFVNTGELFF | TGCAGCGTACTCTTCGTTAACACCGGGGAGCTGTTTTTT
TRBJ2-4 | . | TRBD2 | TRBV28 | CASSPPRDYQNIQYF | TGTGCCAGCAGCCCACCGAGGGACTACCAAAACATTCAGTACTTC
TRBJ2-1 | . | . | TRBV27 | CASSLWAGPYNEQFF | TGTGCCAGCAGTTTATGGGCGGGACCCTACAATGAGCAGTTCTTC
TRBJ1-4 | . | TRBD1 | TRBV6-5 | CARDRAGEKLFF | TGTGCCAGAGACAGGGCAGGTGAAAAACTGTTTTTT
TRBJ1-2 | . | TRBD1 | TRBV6-5 | CASSPDRETGGYTF | TGTGCCAGCAGTCCTGACAGGGAGACGGGTGGCTACACCTTC
TRBJ1-1 | . | . | TRBV29-1 | CSVKGDTEAFF | TGCAGCGTAAAGGGAGACACTGAAGCTTTCTTT
TRBJ2-7 | once | TRBD1 | TRBV6-5 | CASKGQDPYEQYF | TGTGCCAGCAAAGGACAGGACCCCTACGAGCAGTACTTC
TRBJ1-1 | . | . | TRBV14 | CASSPRALGTEAFF | TGTGCCAGCAGCCCCCGGGCCCTGGGCACTGAAGCTTTCTTT
TRBJ1-4 | . | . | TRBV7-8 | CASSTQWGDWKLFF | TGTGCCAGCAGCACCCAGTGGGGGGACTGGAAACTGTTTTTT
TRBJ2-1 | . | TRBD1 | TRBV27 | CASSFGATGTYNEQFF | TGTGCCAGCAGCTTCGGGGCGACAGGGACCTACAATGAGCAGTTCTTC
TRBJ2-7 | . | . | TRBV11-1 | CASSPELTDEQYF | TGTGCCAGCAGCCCGGAGCTGACAGACGAGCAGTACTTC
TRBJ1-1 | . | . | TRBV14 | CASSQLGSALEAFF | TGTGCCAGCAGCCAACTCGGGTCAGCCCTCGAAGCTTTCTTT
TRBJ2-2 | . | . | TRBV7-2 | CASSPGRGGTGELFF | TGTGCCAGCAGCCCCGGACGGGGAGGCACCGGGGAGCTGTTTTTT
TRBJ1-3 | once | . | TRBV19 | CASSGDISGNTIYF | TGTGCCAGTAGTGGCGACATCTCTGGAAACACCATATATTTT
TRBJ2-2 | . | . | TRBV7-3 | CASSLVSTGELFF | TGTGCCAGCAGCTTAGTGTCGACCGGGGAGCTGTTTTTT
TRBJ1-5 | . | TRBD1 | TRBV2 | CASSVGGYSNQPQHF | TGTGCCAGCAGTGTAGGGGGCTATAGCAATCAGCCCCAGCATTTT
TRBJ2-7 | . | . | TRBV29-1 | CSARRHSQAEQYF | TGCAGCGCCCGTAGACACAGCCAAGCCGAGCAGTACTTC
TRBJ2-5 | once | . | TRBV18 | CASSPEGEETQYF | TGTGCCAGCTCACCAGAGGGGGAAGAGACCCAGTACTTC
TRBJ1-1 | . | . | TRBV28 | CASGPRGVTEAFF | TGTGCCAGCGGGCCTCGCGGGGTAACTGAAGCTTTCTTT
TRBJ2-7 | . | . | TRBV28 | CAAEKTDHEQYF | TGTGCCGCGGAAAAGACAGACCACGAGCAGTACTTC
TRBJ2-3 | . | . | TRBV15 | CATSGLAAGDTQYF | TGTGCCACCAGCGGTCTAGCTGCGGGAGATACGCAGTATTTT
TRBJ2-1 | . | TRBD1 | TRBV5-1 | CASSLGSTGDEQFF | TGCGCCAGCAGCTTGGGGTCAACAGGGGATGAGCAGTTCTTC
TRBJ2-7 | . | . | TRBV28 | CASSSSSDGDEQYF | TGTGCCAGCAGTTCCTCCTCGGACGGAGACGAGCAGTACTTC
TRBJ1-5 | . | TRBD1 | TRBV19 | CASRDRGFRVPNQPQHF | TGTGCCAGCCGGGACAGGGGATTTCGGGTCCCCAATCAGCCCCAGCATTTT
TRBJ2-1 | . | . | TRBV20-1 | CSARDLGRGFF | TGCAGTGCTAGAGATCTCGGACGGGGGTTCTTC
TRBJ2-7 | . | TRBD2 | TRBV25-1 | CASQTSGREEYEQYF | TGTGCCAGCCAGACTAGCGGGAGGGAAGAGTACGAGCAGTACTTC
TRBJ2-1 | . | TRBD2 | TRBV7-3 | CASSPSAGDPLGNEQFF | TGTGCCAGCAGCCCCTCCGCGGGGGACCCCCTCGGCAATGAGCAGTTCTTC
TRBJ2-5 | . | . | TRBV13 | CASSLWGQETQYF | TGTGCCAGCAGCTTATGGGGGCAAGAGACCCAGTACTTC
TRBJ2-7 | . | TRBD1 | TRBV29-1 | CSVVSDRLNYEQYF | TGCAGCGTCGTATCGGACAGGCTGAACTACGAGCAGTACTTC
TRBJ2-3 | . | TRBD2 | TRBV9 | CASSPPPAGGCTDTQYF | TGTGCCAGCAGCCCCCCCCCAGCGGGAGGGTGCACAGATACGCAGTATTTT
TRBJ1-5 | . | TRBD1 | TRBV6-5 | CASSYRQGDQPQHF | TGTGCCAGCAGTTACAGGCAGGGGGATCAGCCCCAGCATTTT
TRBJ1-1 | once | . | TRBV5-1 | CASSSPGGLEAFF | TGCGCCAGCAGCTCCCCAGGTGGATTAGAAGCTTTCTTT
TRBJ2-5 | . | TRBD1 | TRBV9 | CASSSGTGGVWETQYF | TGTGCCAGCAGCTCAGGGACAGGGGGCGTTTGGGAGACCCAGTACTTC
TRBJ2-3 | . | TRBD2 | TRBV18 | CASSPFTGGATDTQYF | TGTGCCAGCTCACCATTTACGGGAGGAGCGACAGATACGCAGTATTTT
TRBJ2-7 | . | TRBD2 | TRBV28 | CASSFRTRGAREQYF | TGTGCCAGCAGTTTCAGGACTAGAGGGGCCAGAGAGCAGTACTTC
TRBJ1-5 | . | . | TRBV5-1 | CASSLKYGGDQPQHF | TGCGCCAGCAGCTTGAAATATGGTGGGGACCAGCCCCAGCATTTT
TRBJ1-1 | . | . | TRBV5-4 | CASSLGGSKDTEAFF | TGTGCCAGCAGCCTAGGAGGGAGTAAGGACACTGAAGCTTTCTTT
TRBJ2-3 | . | . | TRBV4-3 | CASSQGLSTDTQYF | TGCGCCAGCAGCCAAGGACTTAGCACAGATACGCAGTATTTT
TRBJ2-5 | . | TRBD1 | TRBV11-1 | CASRTGVETQYF | TGTGCCAGCAGGACAGGGGTAGAGACCCAGTACTTC
TRBJ1-1 | . | . | TRBV6-5 | CASGFEAFF | TGTGCCAGTGGGTTCGAAGCTTTCTTT
TRBJ2-5 | . | . | TRBV9 | CASSVSGFQETQYF | TGTGCCAGCAGCGTTTCCGGGTTCCAAGAGACCCAGTACTTC
TRBJ2-7 | few | . | TRBV7-9 | CASSVGVFEQYF | TGTGCCAGCAGCGTGGGCGTTTTCGAGCAGTACTTC
TRBJ2-7 | . | TRBD2 | TRBV6-4 | CASSSNSGSAVYEQYF | TGTGCCAGCAGTTCCAATAGCGGGAGTGCGGTCTACGAGCAGTACTTC